The 25 T cell receptor beta chains below were found in one sample sequenced in a study of cytomegalovirus exposure and HLA in healthy donors. Primers: 60 Vbeta forward and 13 Jbeta reverse. Here immunoSEQ multiplex PCR was the method, and the copy in TCRdb shows in-frame clones only, minus some. The top ten clones hold less than 2% of a sample with about 190,000 clones, almost 80% of them seen once. The material sequenced was PBMCs. Receptor source: a woman younger than 30 in good health and CMV-seronegative.

This clone was seen once. CDR3 region: CASRPDRGAFF. In nucleotides, the CDR3 is TGTGCCAGCAGACCGGACAGGGGAGCTTTCTTT. This chain connects TRBV7-3 to TRBJ1-1; the match to TRBD1 covers 9 bases. This CDR3 has 11 amino acids. CDR1 SGHTA and CDR2 FQGTGA come from the germline V gene. J gave up 10 bases and V 6 bases, and 3 bases lay outside the gene matches.

The chain combines TRBV13 with TRBJ1-6; 7 bases map to TRBD1. V was clipped by 5 bases and J by 2 bases; unmatched bases: 12. The germline V gene encodes CDR1 PRHDT and CDR2 FYEKMQ (reference sequence). The CDR3 length is 18 residues. CDR3 sequence (DNA): TGTGCCAGCAGCCACTCGAACAGGGGCCGTACCTATAATTCACCCCTCCACTTT. Residues: CASSHSNRGRTYNSPLHF. The full variable domain, rest sourced from reference TRBV13 and TRBJ1-6, is AAGVIQSPRHLIKEKRETATLKCYPIPRHDTVYWYQQGPGQDPQFLISFYEKMQSDKGSIPDRFSAQQFSDYHSELNMSSLELGDSALYFCASSHSNRGRTYNSPLHFGNGTRLTVT.

The CDR3 here is CASSLPSKNHEQYF. CDR3 DNA sequence: TGTGCCAGCAGTTTACCGTCTAAGAACCACGAGCAGTACTTC. The chain combines TRBV28 with TRBJ2-7, with unresolved D. The germline V gene encodes CDR1 MDHEN and CDR2 SYDVKM. This CDR3 has 14 amino acids. The V end lost 2 bases, the J end lost 5 bases, and 13 bases lay between the germline ends.

V and J are TRBV18 and TRBJ2-7, with a tentative D call TRBD1 (6 bases). The CDR3 consists of 17 residues. Germline lookup yields CDR1 KGHSH and CDR2 LQKENI. V lost 2 bases and J lost 5, with 22 bases in between. The CDR3 DNA follows: TGTGCCAGCTCACCAGTTTTGCATGTTACAGGGCCACACGAGCAGTACTTC. It encodes CASSPVLHVTGPHEQYF.

The chain couples TRBV19 to TRBJ1-5, with 12 bases that match TRBD1. CDR3 length equals 13 residues. Germline CDR1 LNHDA, CDR2 SQIVND (reference sequence). With V trimmed by 7 bases and J by 12 bases, 7 bases remained unmatched. In DNA, the CDR3 is TGTGCCAGTATAGGGACAGGGGGCTTTCGCCAGCATTTT. Its translation: CASIGTGGFRQHF.

This clone occurred once. V and J are TRBV9 and TRBJ1-4; 8 bases fit TRBD1. Trimming removed 0 bases from V and 10 bases from J; junction bases left unmatched: 8. CDR1 and CDR2 from the germline V gene are SGDLS and YYNGEE. The CDR3 runs to 15 residues. The CDR3 coding sequence is TGTGCCAGCAGCGTAGCTAGGACAGGGTATGGAAAACTGTTTTTT. It translates to CASSVARTGYGKLFF.

V usage is TRBV19 and J usage is TRBJ1-1, with D perhaps matching TRBD1 (6 bases). Germline V gene lookup returns CDR1 LNHDA and CDR2 SQIVND (reference sequence). The ends were cut back, 4 bases at V and 3 bases at J, with 9 bases in the middle. The CDR3 totals 13 residues. The CDR3 protein is CASSTGGHTEAFF. CDR3 coding DNA: TGTGCCAGTAGTACGGGGGGCCACACTGAAGCTTTCTTT.

The chain has TRBV27 and TRBJ2-7; 10 nucleotides line up with TRBD2. The junction had 4 bases not matched to a gene; V was cut back by 2 bases and J by 3 bases. This CDR3 contains 15 residues. The germline CDR1 and CDR2 sequences are MNHEY and SMNVEV (reference sequence). This CDR3 reads CASSLGASGSYEQYF. As DNA, the CDR3 is TGTGCCAGCAGTTTAGGGGCTAGCGGGAGCTACGAGCAGTACTTC.

The V and J genes are TRBV9 and TRBJ2-2, with 11 bases that match TRBD2. V lost 1 base, J lost 0 bases, and 8 bases stayed unmatched. CDR3 length: 19 residues. Germline CDR1 and CDR2: SGDLS and YYNGEE. The CDR3 loop reads CASSVTASGGLANTGELFF. The CDR3 nucleotides read TGTGCCAGCAGCGTAACGGCTAGCGGGGGGCTTGCGAACACCGGGGAGCTGTTTTTT.

In its sample, this clone was seen a few times. The rearrangement joins TRBV6-5 to TRBJ2-7; TRBD1 aligns across 9 bases. This CDR3 is 15 amino acids long. The V segment lost 2 bases and the J segment 3 bases; nucleotides outside the gene matches: 5. CDR1 MNHEY and CDR2 SVGAGI come from the germline V gene. CDR3 bases: TGTGCCAGCAGTTACCGTGACAGGGGGAACTACGAGCAGTACTTC. Translating it yields CASSYRDRGNYEQYF.

The chain employs TRBV27 and TRBJ2-1; 11 bases match TRBD1. CDR3 size: 12 residues. Germline values: CDR1 MNHEY, CDR2 SMNVEV (reference sequence). The V gene end was trimmed by 6 bases and the J gene end by 14 bases; junction bases not matched to a gene: 6. For the CDR3, the DNA is TGTGCCAGCAGGCTTTGGACAGGGGGCGAGTTCTTC. Residues: CASRLWTGGEFF.

The genes are TRBV29-1 and TRBJ2-5; 9 nucleotides align to TRBD1. Germline values: CDR1 SQVTM, CDR2 ANQGSEA. V trimming: 6 bases; J trimming: 5 bases; junction bases outside the gene matches: 10. The CDR3 has 14 amino acids. The CDR3 here is CSVGRTGVGETQYF. CDR3 bases: TGCAGCGTCGGTAGGACAGGGGTTGGGGAGACCCAGTACTTC. Full variable domain (rest looked up from reference TRBV29-1 and TRBJ2-5): SAVISQKPSRDICQRGTSLTIQCQVDSQVTMMFWYRQQPGQSLTLIATANQGSEATYESGFVIDKFPISRPNLTFSTLTVSNMSPEDSSIYLCSVGRTGVGETQYFGPGTRLLVL.

The J gene is TRBJ1-5, the V gene TRBV7-4; TRBD1 matches 8 bases. CDR1 is SGHVT and CDR2 is SQSDAQ in the germline V gene. Trimming took 2 bases from V and 3 from J; bases not matched to a gene: 9. The CDR3 is made up of 17 amino acids. CDR3 sequence reads: CASSLRIQDRANQPQHF. In DNA, the CDR3 is TGTGCCAGCAGCTTACGAATCCAGGACAGGGCCAATCAGCCCCAGCATTTT.

This clone has only a few counts. The chain uses TRBV5-1 and TRBJ2-1; weak D call: TRBD1 (5 bases). CDR3 size: 15 residues. Between the trimmed V and J ends, which lost 0 bases and 0 bases, there was a span of 7 bases. Per germline, CDR1 SGHRS and CDR2 YFSETQ. Here the CDR3 reads CASSLADSSYNEQFF. In DNA, the CDR3 is TGCGCCAGCAGCTTGGCCGACAGCTCCTACAATGAGCAGTTCTTC.

The V call is TRBV5-6, the J call TRBJ2-4; D might be TRBD1 (5 bases). V was trimmed by 4 bases and J by 6 bases, leaving 17 bases between them. Germline V gene sequence: CDR1 SGHDT, CDR2 YYEEEE. The CDR3 runs 15 residues. CDR3 bases: TGTGCCAGCAGCCCGACCTGGGGCAGCCTAAACATTCAGTACTTC. Translating it yields CASSPTWGSLNIQYF.

The V and J genes are TRBV10-3 and TRBJ1-1; the match to TRBD1 covers 7 bases. Germline trimming cut 4 bases from V and 2 bases from J; bases unmatched to any gene: 4. This CDR3 region has 14 residues. Germline V CDR1 and CDR2: ENHRY, SYGVKD. CDR3 region: CAISARQGNTEAFF. CDR3 coding DNA: TGTGCCATCAGTGCCCGACAGGGAAACACTGAAGCTTTCTTT.

The chain has TRBV5-1 and TRBJ1-4; unclear D gene. CDR3 length: 15 amino acids. Germline V gives CDR1 SGHRS, CDR2 YFSETQ. V lost 0 bases, J lost 6 bases, and 12 bases lay in between. CDR3 DNA: TGCGCCAGCAGCTTGGGGTCGCGGGGTTATGAAAAACTGTTTTTT. Translation: CASSLGSRGYEKLFF.

In this sample, this clone turned up a few times. The chain combines TRBV6-1 with TRBJ1-3; possible D gene TRBD1, 5 bases. Germline CDR1 MNHNS, CDR2 SASEGT. CDR3 length equals 17 residues. V lost 1 base to trimming and J lost 4 bases, with 17 bases between them. In DNA, the CDR3 is TGTGCCAGCAGTGAAGACGGCTTGAGGCAGGGAGGAAACACCATATATTTT. This sequence encodes CASSEDGLRQGGNTIYF.

This clone was observed a handful of times. This sample includes further DNA sequences coding for the same CDR3. V and J are TRBV30 and TRBJ1-2, with D possibly matching TRBD1 (5 bases). Trimming cost V 0 bases and J 2 bases, with 10 bases left between them. Germline assignment: CDR1 GTSNPN and CDR2 SVGIG (reference sequence). The CDR3 consists of 14 residues. The CDR3 DNA follows: TGTGCCTGGAGTGTATTGGGGCGCAACTATGGCTACACCTTC. Translation: CAWSVLGRNYGYTF.

There are a few counts of this clone. The V and J genes are TRBV30 and TRBJ1-3, with unresolved D. Germline assignment: CDR1 GTSNPN and CDR2 SVGIG (reference sequence). The CDR3 spans 14 residues. V was shortened by 2 bases and J by 2 bases, with 10 bases between the two germline ends. CDR3 protein: CAWSKGVTGNTIYF. DNA of the CDR3: TGTGCCTGGAGTAAAGGAGTAACTGGAAACACCATATATTTT.

The gene calls are TRBV5-4 and TRBJ2-2; TRBD1 aligns across 8 bases. Looked up from germline, CDR1 is SGHNT and CDR2 is YYREEE (reference sequence). The CDR3 consists of 16 residues. The junction had 4 bases not matched to a gene; V was cut back by 3 bases and J by 0 bases. The CDR3 sequence: CASSYPGGSNTGELFF. DNA of the CDR3: TGTGCCAGCAGCTACCCAGGGGGCTCGAACACCGGGGAGCTGTTTTTT.

The chain links TRBV19 to TRBJ2-2, with TRBD1 identical over 9 bases. Losses at the gene ends were 4 bases for V and 2 bases for J; bases not matched to a gene: 2. The CDR3 runs 15 residues. CDR1 is LNHDA and CDR2 is SQIVND in the germline V gene (reference sequence). This chain's CDR3 is CASSKGQGNTGELFF. CDR3 nucleotide sequence: TGTGCCAGTAGTAAGGGACAGGGAAACACCGGGGAGCTGTTTTTT.

The chain employs TRBV11-3 and TRBJ2-1, with 11 bases that match TRBD1. Germline CDR1 SGHNT, CDR2 YENEEA. V shed 5 bases and J 2 bases; nucleotides not matched to a gene: 11. The CDR3 covers 18 residues. The chain's CDR3 is CASSPRSGTGGPYNEQFF. In nucleotides, the CDR3 is TGTGCCAGCAGCCCACGCTCGGGGACAGGGGGACCCTACAATGAGCAGTTCTTC.

On this clone itself: This CDR3 is also generated by other DNA sequences in the sample. J is TRBJ2-3 and V is TRBV9; no reliable D call. V shed 0 bases and J shed 5 bases, with 4 bases lying between them. Germline CDR1 is SGDLS and CDR2 is YYNGEE. The CDR3 contains 12 residues. CDR3 protein: CASSVDRDTQYF. The CDR3 DNA is TGTGCCAGCAGCGTAGATAGAGATACGCAGTATTTT.

This clone was detected only a few times. This chain joins TRBV10-2 and TRBJ2-2, with D tentatively TRBD1 (5 bases). The V end was cut by 6 bases, the J end by 1 base, with 9 bases between. The CDR3 length is 14 residues. Looked up from germline, CDR1 is WSHSY and CDR2 is SAAADI. CDR3 sequence reads: CASRGQGNTGELFF. In nucleotides, the CDR3 is TGCGCCAGCAGAGGGCAGGGGAACACCGGGGAGCTGTTTTTT.